This T cell receptor gamma chain is from a study of gamma-delta chains in newborns, infants, children. About the study: Innate gammadelta T cells reportedly expand polyclonally right after birth, driven by microbial exposure, per the title.

TCRdb processed the reads again with the CATT caller. Among about 600 gamma-chain clones listed, roughly 70% were seen once. V lost 9 bases and J lost 2; bases outside the gene matches: 4. The CDR3 runs 11 residues. Germline V gives CDR1 GITISATS, CDR2 ISYDGTV (reference sequence). The chain couples TRGV9 to TRGJ1 or TRGJ2. Since TCRdb gives no J gene, matching the DNA to germline was used here to assign it. The receptor comes from a child who was a newborn, infant or young child, either healthy, febrile or measles-vaccinated (not recorded which). Input material: blood. CDR3 in DNA: TGTGCCTTGCTCCATTATTATAAGAAACTCTTT. It translates to CALLHYYKKLF.